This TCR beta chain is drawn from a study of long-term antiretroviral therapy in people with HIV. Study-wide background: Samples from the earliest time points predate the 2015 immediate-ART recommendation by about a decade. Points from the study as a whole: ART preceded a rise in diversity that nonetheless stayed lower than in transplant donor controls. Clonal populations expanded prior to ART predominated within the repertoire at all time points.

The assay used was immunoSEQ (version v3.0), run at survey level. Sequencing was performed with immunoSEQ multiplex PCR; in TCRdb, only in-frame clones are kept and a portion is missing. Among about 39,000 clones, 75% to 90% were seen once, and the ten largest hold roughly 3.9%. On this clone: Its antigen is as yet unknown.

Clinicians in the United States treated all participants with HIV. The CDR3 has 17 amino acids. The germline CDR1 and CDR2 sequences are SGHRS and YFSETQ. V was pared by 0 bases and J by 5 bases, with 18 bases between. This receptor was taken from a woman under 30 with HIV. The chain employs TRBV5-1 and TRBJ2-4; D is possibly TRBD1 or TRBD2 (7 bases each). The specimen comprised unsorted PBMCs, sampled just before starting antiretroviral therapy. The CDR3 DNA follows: TGCGCCAGCAGCTTGGCCAGGTTGGCAGGGGGGGAAAACATTCAGTACTTC. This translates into CASSLARLAGGENIQYF. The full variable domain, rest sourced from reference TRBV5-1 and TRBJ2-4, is KAGVTQTPRYLIKTRGQQVTLSCSPISGHRSVSWYQQTPGQGLQFLFEYFSETQRNKGNFPGRFSGRQFSNSRSEMNVSTLELGDSALYLCASSLARLAGGENIQYFGAGTRLSVL.